A selection of T cell receptor beta chains follows, all from one sample in a study of early T cells in non-severe SARS-CoV-2 infection. TCRdb ran MiXCR on the 5' RACE reads and lists one entry per CDR3 protein. The repertoire holds roughly 51,000 distinct CDR3 sequences, with about 6.3% as singletons. This material consisted of whole blood, taken at baseline. The receptors were sampled from an adult who was a healthcare worker with PCR-confirmed SARS-CoV-2 infection or an uninfected control (not recorded which). The CDR3 runs from the conserved cysteine through the conserved F or W. A D gene is named only where the DNA matches it firmly. Only part of the rows carry a size: once, few, many, or a class if the clone is expanded.

size: NA
J: TRBJ2-1
V: TRBV12-3/TRBV12-4
D: TRBD2
CDR3: CASSFLPGGGYNEQFF
DNA: TGTGCCAGCAGTTTTCTCCCGGGGGGGGGATACAATGAGCAGTTCTTC

size: few
J: TRBJ2-3
V: TRBV6-2/TRBV6-3
D: NA
CDR3: CASSYSFTAQSTDTQYF
DNA: TGTGCCAGCAGTTATAGTTTCACTGCCCAGAGCACAGATACGCAGTATTTT

size: many
J: TRBJ1-6
V: TRBV4-3
D: NA
CDR3: CASSQDLTLSGYNSPLHF
DNA: TGCGCCAGCAGCCAAGATTTGACCTTATCTGGGTATAATTCACCCCTCCACTTT

size: many
J: TRBJ1-1
V: TRBV6-5
D: NA
CDR3: CASSSLFGNTEAFF
DNA: TGTGCCAGCAGTTCCCTATTCGGGAACACTGAAGCTTTCTTT

size: NA
J: TRBJ1-1
V: TRBV5-6
D: TRBD1
CDR3: CASSWGKIDRGLGAFF
DNA: TGTGCCAGCAGCTGGGGCAAGATCGACAGGGGGCTTGGAGCTTTCTTT

size: NA
J: TRBJ2-7
V: TRBV6-2/TRBV6-3
D: NA
CDR3: CASSLYRDETYEQYF
DNA: TGTGCCAGCAGTTTATACAGGGACGAAACCTACGAGCAGTACTTC

size: many
J: TRBJ1-4
V: TRBV11-2
D: TRBD1
CDR3: CASSPPTGGGRRVLFF
DNA: TGTGCCAGCAGCCCCCCGACAGGGGGAGGTCGAAGAGTACTGTTTTTT

size: few
J: TRBJ1-5
V: TRBV11-2
D: NA
CDR3: CASSLSGIRDQPQHF
DNA: TGTGCCAGCAGTCTATCAGGGATCCGGGATCAGCCCCAGCATTTT

size: many
J: TRBJ2-5
V: TRBV11-2
D: TRBD2
CDR3: CASSARLAGGETQYF
DNA: TGTGCCAGCAGCGCAAGACTAGCGGGGGGTGAGACCCAGTACTTC

size: many
J: TRBJ2-2
V: TRBV20-1
D: NA
CDR3: CSARAGKTTGELFF
DNA: TGCAGTGCTAGAGCTGGAAAAACCACCGGGGAGCTGTTTTTT

size: many
J: TRBJ2-5
V: TRBV7-6
D: NA
CDR3: CASSLSVGALQETQYF
DNA: TGTGCCAGCAGCTTATCCGTCGGGGCCCTCCAAGAGACCCAGTACTTC

size: NA
J: TRBJ1-5
V: TRBV20-1
D: TRBD1
CDR3: CSAGQGVGNQPQHF
DNA: TGCAGTGCAGGACAGGGTGTTGGCAATCAGCCCCAGCATTTT